A selection of T cell receptor beta chains follows, all from one sample in a study of control samples from healthy donors and cancer patients. TCRdb keeps only in-frame clones here, not all; method: immunoSEQ multiplex PCR. This sample has 400,000 to 500,000 clones; 75% to 95% occur once, and the top ten carry approximately 6.3%. Material for sequencing was PBMCs. These receptors originate from a man aged 35-49 years with head and neck cancer. CDR3s include the opening cysteine and the closing phenylalanine or tryptophan. Each record gives: V gene, J gene, D gene, clone size, CDR3 DNA, CDR3 protein. D genes are given only for firm matches. Part of the rows lack a size; the others show once, few, many or a class for expanded clones.

TRBV28	TRBJ1-1	NA	NA	TGTGCCAGCAGTTCCGGGAAGACTGAAGCTTTCTTT	CASSSGKTEAFF
TRBV6-2/TRBV6-3	TRBJ1-5	NA	NA	TGTGCCAGCAGCCCAGGGGTTTATAGCAATCAGCCCCAGCATTTT	CASSPGVYSNQPQHF
TRBV3-1/TRBV3-2	TRBJ2-5	TRBD1	NA	TGTGCCAGCAGCCAAGATGGGGGGACAGGGCACCAGTACTTC	CASSQDGGTGHQYF
TRBV7-3	TRBJ2-2	NA	NA	TGTGCCAGCAGCTCACCGAACACCGGGGAGCTGTTTTTT	CASSSPNTGELFF
TRBV19	TRBJ2-7	NA	NA	TGTGCCAGTAGTGACCGTCGTACAGGGAGCTCCTACGAGCAGTACTTC	CASSDRRTGSSYEQYF
TRBV27	TRBJ1-2	NA	NA	TGTGCCAGCAGTTTTAACTATGGCTACACCTTC	CASSFNYGYTF
TRBV24-1	TRBJ1-1	NA	NA	TGTGCCACCAGTGATTTGGAGGATTCCAAAGCTTTCTTT	CATSDLEDSKAFF
TRBV11-3	TRBJ2-1	NA	once	TGTGCCAGCAGCTTGACTCGGCGCAATGAGCAGTTCTTC	CASSLTRRNEQFF
TRBV25-1	TRBJ2-2	TRBD2	NA	TGTGCCAGCTCCCCCTATCCGGGAGGGGGAAACACCGGGGAGCTGTTTTTT	CASSPYPGGGNTGELFF
TRBV7-3	TRBJ2-7	TRBD2	NA	TGTGCCAGCAGCTTAATGGCGGGAGAGATATACGAGCAGTACTTC	CASSLMAGEIYEQYF
TRBV6-5	TRBJ2-6	NA	NA	TGTGCCAGCATCGACGACTCCGGCGGCGTCCTGACTTTC	CASIDDSGGVLTF
TRBV29-1	TRBJ2-1	NA	NA	TGCAGCGTTGTCTCCCCCAATGAGCAGTTCTTC	CSVVSPNEQFF
TRBV4-2	TRBJ2-7	NA	NA	TGTGCCAGCAGCCAAGCGGACTCGCGGGCCTACGAGCAGTACTTC	CASSQADSRAYEQYF
TRBV19	TRBJ1-3	TRBD1	NA	TGTGCCAGTAGTATACCCGCGGGACAGGGGAGTTCTGGAAACACCATATATTTT	CASSIPAGQGSSGNTIYF
TRBV7-9	TRBJ1-1	NA	NA	TGTGCCAGCAGCTTATCGGGTGGAAAGCACACTGAAGCTTTCTTT	CASSLSGGKHTEAFF
TRBV9	TRBJ2-1	NA	NA	TGTGCCAGCAGCGTAGGGGTAGCGGAGTACAATGAGCAGTTCTTC	CASSVGVAEYNEQFF
TRBV11-2	TRBJ2-3	NA	NA	TGTGCCAGCAGCTTGGGATCGGGATCTGAGACAGATACGCAGTATTTT	CASSLGSGSETDTQYF
TRBV29-1	TRBJ2-1	TRBD1	NA	TGCAGCGTTGCCCCGAGACAGGGTACCTACAATGAGCAGTTCTTC	CSVAPRQGTYNEQFF
TRBV7-9	TRBJ1-4	NA	NA	TGTGCCAGCAGCCGGGCTACAGGAAGTAATTTTGAAAAACTGTTTTTT	CASSRATGSNFEKLFF
TRBV28	TRBJ2-7	TRBD1	NA	TGTGCCAGCAGTTTTCTAGGACAGGTCCGCTACGAGCAGTACTTC	CASSFLGQVRYEQYF
TRBV6-1	TRBJ1-3	NA	once	TGTGCCAGCAGTGAAACACCCCCAGGGACTGGAAACACCATATATTTT	CASSETPPGTGNTIYF
TRBV5-1	TRBJ1-3	NA	NA	TGCGCCAGCAGCCGCGAACACTCTGGAAACACCATATATTTT	CASSREHSGNTIYF
TRBV28	TRBJ2-7	NA	NA	TGTGCCAGCAGTTTATACCCCCGGGCAGGGGTCTCCTACGAGCAGTACTTC	CASSLYPRAGVSYEQYF
TRBV19	TRBJ1-5	NA	once	TGTGCCAGTAGTATAGTGGCAGGGGACAATCAGCCCCAGCATTTT	CASSIVAGDNQPQHF
TRBV6-1	TRBJ1-5	NA	NA	TGTGCCAGCAGTGAATATTTGGAGAATCAGCCCCAGCATTTT	CASSEYLENQPQHF
TRBV12-3/TRBV12-4	TRBJ1-4	NA	NA	NA	CASSFGQGSGFF
TRBV2	TRBJ2-3	TRBD2	few	TGTGCCAGCAGTGCGAGACTAGCGGGAGAGAGTACAGATACGCAGTATTTT	CASSARLAGESTDTQYF
TRBV9	TRBJ1-5	NA	NA	TGTGCCAGCAGCGAAAGTAATAGCAATCAGCCCCAGCATTTT	CASSESNSNQPQHF
TRBV6-5	TRBJ2-5	TRBD2	NA	TGTGCCAGCAGTTATGGCGGGGGGGAATCGGAGACCCAGTACTTC	CASSYGGGESETQYF
TRBV2	TRBJ2-7	TRBD1	NA	TGTGCCAGCAGTAGGGACAGCTACTACGAGCAGTACTTC	CASSRDSYYEQYF
TRBV4-2	TRBJ2-3	TRBD1	NA	TGTGCCAGCAGCCAGTCCGACAGGGTCGGAACAGATACGCAGTATTTT	CASSQSDRVGTDTQYF
TRBV5-8	TRBJ1-2	TRBD1	NA	TGTGCCAGCAGCCTGGGACAGGGGGATTATTTCTATGGCTACACCTTC	CASSLGQGDYFYGYTF
TRBV12-3/TRBV12-4	TRBJ1-4	NA	few	TGTGCCAGCAGGCAAAATTCAGGGGCTGAACTGTTTTTT	CASRQNSGAELFF
TRBV9	TRBJ2-7	TRBD1	NA	TGTGCCAGCAGCGTCAGGACAGGGGGCTTTGACGAGCAGTACTTC	CASSVRTGGFDEQYF
TRBV12-3/TRBV12-4	TRBJ1-5	TRBD1	NA	TGTGCCAGCACCATGACAGGGGGCCAGCCCCAGCATTTT	CASTMTGGQPQHF
TRBV3-1/TRBV3-2	TRBJ2-7	NA	NA	TGTGCCAGCAGCCAGGGGCCAGCTGGGCTGTACGAGCAGTACTTC	CASSQGPAGLYEQYF
TRBV5-4	TRBJ2-3	TRBD1	NA	TGTGCCAGCAGCTTAGACAGGGTGGGGACAGATACGCAGTATTTT	CASSLDRVGTDTQYF
TRBV30	TRBJ1-5	NA	NA	TGTGCCTGGAGTCAGCCCCCCGGGAGGGGCAATCAGCCCCAGCATTTT	CAWSQPPGRGNQPQHF
TRBV6-5	TRBJ2-7	TRBD1	NA	TGTGCCAGCAGCCGGGACAGGGAAACGTGGGAGCAGTACTTC	CASSRDRETWEQYF
TRBV30	TRBJ2-7	TRBD2	NA	TGTGCCTGGAGCGCAAAACTAGCGGGTCGTTACGAGCAGTACTTC	CAWSAKLAGRYEQYF
TRBV23-1	TRBJ2-7	TRBD1	NA	TGCGCCAGCAGTCTCCCCCACAGGGGGAGCTCCTACGAGCAGTACTTC	CASSLPHRGSSYEQYF
TRBV18	TRBJ1-3	NA	NA	TGTGCCAGCTCACCAGGGATAAGCTCTGGAAACACCATATATTTT	CASSPGISSGNTIYF
TRBV5-1	TRBJ2-5	TRBD2	NA	TGCGCCAGCAGCTTGGAGTCTAGCGGGGGAAGGGAGACCCAGTACTTC	CASSLESSGGRETQYF
TRBV27	TRBJ2-2	NA	NA	TGTGCCAGCAGTTGGCTAACAAACACCGGGGAGCTGTTTTTT	CASSWLTNTGELFF
TRBV14	TRBJ1-6	TRBD1	few	TGTGCCAGCAGCCTCGGACAGGGTTGGAGTTCACCCCTCCACTTT	CASSLGQGWSSPLHF